A single sample gave rise to the 29 T cell receptor beta chains below, sequenced in a study of CD8 T cells in ankylosing spondylitis. Study-wide findings and caveats: Several highly homologous variants made up a TCR beta motif, and this motif appeared characteristic of ankylosing spondylitis blood.

The antigens for these receptors are not known. TCRdb fed the 5' RACE reads into MiXCR, producing one record per CDR3 protein. The data hold about 420,000 distinct CDR3 sequences, with approximately 20% observed a single time. The source material was blood, either unsorted or a sorted T cell fraction (not recorded which). The receptors come from a male donor with ankylosing spondylitis.

The V call is TRBV6-1, the J call TRBJ2-1, with TRBD1 identical over 9 bases. Germline assignment: CDR1 MNHNS and CDR2 SASEGT. J was trimmed by 3 bases and V by 5 bases; bases with no gene match: 5. This CDR3 region has 15 residues. CDR3 protein: CASSPGTGYYNEQFF. CDR3 nucleotide sequence: TGTGCCAGCAGTCCCGGGACAGGGTACTACAATGAGCAGTTCTTC.

The gene calls are TRBV29-1 and TRBJ2-1; 8 nucleotides align to TRBD1. Germline trimming cut 6 bases from V and 1 base from J; bases unmatched to any gene: 5. Germline CDR1 is SQVTM and CDR2 is ANQGSEA. The length of the CDR3 is 14 residues. Written as DNA, the CDR3 is TGCAGCGTCAAAACAGGGGGATCCTACAATGAGCAGTTCTTC. Residues: CSVKTGGSYNEQFF.

This clonotype was observed a few times. The chain has TRBV6-2 or TRBV6-3 and TRBJ1-5; TRBD1 matches 8 bases. The CDR3 is 15 residues long. Trimming at V came to 6 bases and at J to 0 bases, leaving 4 bases not matched to a gene. Germline CDR1 and CDR2: MNHEY and SVGEGT. This CDR3 reads CASRITGGSNQPQHF. The CDR3, as DNA: TGTGCCAGCAGGATAACAGGGGGTAGCAATCAGCCCCAGCATTTT.

This rearrangement joins TRBV12-3 or TRBV12-4 to TRBJ2-1; 7 bases are a match to TRBD1. V was clipped by 6 bases and J by 5 bases; unmatched bases: 4. This CDR3 spans 13 amino acids. The CDR3 DNA sequence: TGTGCCAGCAGGCAACAGGGGAACAATGAGCAGTTCTTC. Its translation is CASRQQGNNEQFF.

The chain is built from TRBV11-2 and TRBJ2-2; D is possibly TRBD1 (6 bases). Germline V gene lookup returns CDR1 SGHAT and CDR2 FQNNGV. The germline V and J ends were trimmed by 4 bases and 5 bases, with 11 bases remaining between them. This CDR3 contains 14 residues. CDR3 amino acids: CASSSGVVTGELFF. The CDR3 DNA sequence: TGTGCCAGCAGCTCAGGGGTTGTGACCGGGGAGCTGTTTTTT.

V usage is TRBV4-1 and J usage is TRBJ1-1; D not certain. The CDR3 runs 14 residues. The germline gives CDR1 MGHRA, CDR2 YSYEKL. The V end was cut by 6 bases, the J end by 5 bases, with 16 bases between. CDR3 sequence: CASRPVGDFTEAFF. In DNA form, the CDR3 reads TGCGCCAGCAGGCCAGTGGGTGATTTTACTGAAGCTTTCTTT.

The rearrangement joins TRBV11-3 to TRBJ2-1, with D tentatively TRBD1 (6 bases). Trimming took off 3 bases at V and 15 bases at J, with 15 bases between the two ends. Germline V gene sequence: CDR1 SGHNT, CDR2 YENEEA. There are 12 residues in the CDR3. The chain's CDR3 is CASSFSRDMLFF. CDR3 coding DNA: TGTGCCAGCAGCTTTTCCCGGGACATGTTGTTCTTC.

V and J are TRBV11-2 and TRBJ2-7; the match to TRBD2 covers 8 bases. The germline gives CDR1 SGHAT, CDR2 FQNNGV. The CDR3 spans 17 residues. Unmatched junction bases numbered 17, after V lost 3 bases and J lost 7 bases. The CDR3 bases are TGTGCCAGCAGCTTCGGGGTAGGCGGTAGCGGGACGTGGGAGCAGTACTTC. Translated, it gives CASSFGVGGSGTWEQYF.

This clonotype occurred a few times. The chain joins TRBV28 to TRBJ2-5; the D gene is possibly TRBD1 (5 bases). CDR1 and CDR2 from the germline V gene are MDHEN and SYDVKM. Trimming shortened V by 5 bases and J by 4 bases, and 17 bases separated the two germline ends. The CDR3 covers 15 residues. The CDR3 DNA reads as TGTGCCAGCAGTCCACCCGGTTGGGGCGTAGAGACCCAGTACTTC. This sequence encodes CASSPPGWGVETQYF.

The chain joins TRBV15 to TRBJ1-2, with D possibly matching TRBD1 (6 bases). The V gene lost 4 bases and the J gene lost 5 bases, with 11 bases spanning the gap. Germline-derived CDR1 and CDR2 are LNHNV and YYDKDF (reference sequence). The CDR3 length is 13 residues. CDR3 DNA sequence: TGTGCCACCAGCAAGCATCAGGGGTATGGCTACACCTTC. Translated, it gives CATSKHQGYGYTF. The whole variable domain, filled in from reference TRBV15 and TRBJ1-2, reads DAMVIQNPRYQVTQFGKPVTLSCSQTLNHNVMYWYQQKSSQAPKLLFHYYDKDFNNEADTPDNFQSRRPNTSFCFLDIRSPGLGDTAMYLCATSKHQGYGYTFGSGTRLTVV.

The chain employs TRBV14 and TRBJ1-4; 8 bases are a match to TRBD1. After removal of 3 bases from V and 4 bases from J, the junction contained 4 bases not matched to a gene. The CDR3 sequence is 15 residues long. Germline CDR1 is SGHDN and CDR2 is FVKESK. The CDR3 DNA sequence: TGTGCCAGCAGCCAGCCGACAGGGGTTAATGAAAAACTGTTTTTT. Translation gives CASSQPTGVNEKLFF. Based on the CDR3 plus reference TRBV14 and TRBJ1-4, the full variable domain is EAGVTQFPSHSVIEKGQTVTLRCDPISGHDNLYWYRRVMGKEIKFLLHFVKESKQDESGMPNNRFLAERTGGTYSTLKVQPAELEDSGVYFCASSQPTGVNEKLFFGSGTQLSVL.

The J gene is TRBJ2-5, the V gene TRBV3-1; 8 bases map to TRBD1. V was pared by 1 base and J by 5 bases, with 15 bases of the junction left unmatched. The CDR3 is 18 amino acids. The germline gives CDR1 LGHDT, CDR2 YNNKEL (reference sequence). CDR3 region: CASSQAGTGSIIYETQYF. CDR3 bases: TGTGCCAGCAGCCAAGCGGGGACAGGATCGATCATATATGAGACCCAGTACTTC.

This clonotype came up a few times. This chain joins TRBV30 and TRBJ2-1; no clear D. CDR1 and CDR2 (germline): GTSNPN, SVGIG (reference sequence). This CDR3 is 12 amino acids long. Trimming cost V 1 base and J 9 bases, with 10 bases left between them. This chain's CDR3 is CAWSELGAEQFF. The CDR3 DNA reads as TGTGCCTGGAGTGAACTGGGTGCTGAGCAGTTCTTC.

This clonotype was recorded a few times. This rearrangement joins TRBV7-2 to TRBJ1-1; no clear D. There are 13 residues in the CDR3. The germline gives CDR1 SGHTA, CDR2 FQGNSA. Trimming shortened V by 1 base and J by 11 bases, and 14 bases separated the two germline ends. The CDR3 region is CASSLGPLSDAFF. CDR3 coding DNA: TGTGCCAGCAGCTTAGGGCCCCTCAGTGACGCTTTCTTT.

The table lists this clonotype with a count of one. The gene calls are TRBV12-3 or TRBV12-4 and TRBJ1-1; possible D gene TRBD1, 5 bases. V was pared by 4 bases and J by 2 bases, with 20 bases between. This CDR3 region has 17 residues. The CDR3 sequence is CASSSPAGWGLNTEAFF. The CDR3 DNA sequence: TGTGCCAGCAGTTCTCCTGCAGGGTGGGGACTCAACACTGAAGCTTTCTTT.

There are a few counts of this clonotype. The rearrangement links TRBV11-2 to TRBJ2-7; the D is unclear. The CDR3 sequence is 12 residues long. Deletions cut 3 bases from V and 3 bases from J, with 6 bases between. Germline V gives CDR1 SGHAT, CDR2 FQNNGV. CDR3 region: CASSFVSYEQYF. CDR3 nucleotides: TGTGCCAGCAGCTTTGTAAGCTACGAGCAGTACTTC.

The chain links TRBV4-1 to TRBJ2-7; 10 bases are a match to TRBD2. This CDR3 region has 16 residues. The V segment lost 2 bases and the J segment 6 bases; nucleotides outside the gene matches: 10. The germline gives CDR1 MGHRA, CDR2 YSYEKL. The chain's CDR3 is CASSQFPSGRSGEQYF. In DNA, the CDR3 is TGCGCCAGCAGCCAATTCCCTAGCGGGAGATCGGGCGAGCAGTACTTC.

The V gene is TRBV29-1, the J gene TRBJ2-4, with D perhaps TRBD2 (6 bases). The V and J ends lost 7 bases and 3 bases respectively, with 16 bases between them. Germline CDR1 and CDR2: SQVTM and ANQGSEA. The CDR3 sequence is 14 residues long. Here the CDR3 reads CSATRGVVKNIQYF. The CDR3 coding sequence is TGCAGCGCAACGCGGGGAGTTGTCAAAAACATTCAGTACTTC.

The V and J genes are TRBV12-3 or TRBV12-4 and TRBJ2-2; 7 nucleotides align to TRBD1. This CDR3 is built from 15 residues. V shed 5 bases and J 8 bases; nucleotides not matched to a gene: 11. This CDR3 is CASSRRGRGTGELFF. CDR3 bases: TGTGCCAGCAGTCGTCGGGGCAGGGGGACGGGGGAGCTGTTTTTT.

The chain recombines TRBV9 with TRBJ2-7; the match to TRBD1 covers 7 bases. The germline V gene has CDR1 SGDLS and CDR2 YYNGEE. The junction had 8 bases not matched to a gene; V was cut back by 5 bases and J by 0 bases. CDR3 length: 15 residues. CDR3 bases: TGTGCCAGCAGTGCCTCAGGGACAGCCTCCTACGAGCAGTACTTC. This encodes CASSASGTASYEQYF.

This clonotype was counted only a few times. V and J are TRBV12-3 or TRBV12-4 and TRBJ2-2; D ambiguous. There are 12 residues in the CDR3. V was shortened by 8 bases and J by 7 bases, with 11 bases between the two germline ends. CDR3 nucleotides: TGTGCCAGCTCCGTCGGATTCGGGGAGCTGTTTTTT. Its translation: CASSVGFGELFF.

The chain combines TRBV15 with TRBJ2-2; the match to TRBD1 covers 7 bases. J lost 3 bases, V lost 4 bases, and 8 bases had no gene match. This CDR3 has 16 residues. Germline V CDR1 and CDR2: LNHNV, YYDKDF (reference sequence). CDR3 nucleotides: TGTGCCACCAGCAAGAACGACAGGGCCTACACCGGGGAGCTGTTTTTT. This sequence encodes CATSKNDRAYTGELFF.

The sample holds one count of this clonotype. The gene calls are TRBV10-3 and TRBJ2-5; 9 positions agree with TRBD2. After removal of 6 bases from V and 2 bases from J, the junction contained 4 bases not matched to a gene. There are 14 residues in the CDR3. Germline CDR1 ENHRY, CDR2 SYGVKD. The CDR3 region is CAISSGRRQETQYF. For the CDR3, the DNA is TGTGCCATCAGCAGCGGGAGGCGGCAAGAGACCCAGTACTTC.

This clonotype was detected once. V gene TRBV11-3 combines with J gene TRBJ2-5; D not resolved. In germline, CDR1 is SGHNT, CDR2 YENEEA. With 3 bases removed from V and 5 bases from J, the gap between germline ends came to 13 bases. The CDR3 has 14 residues. CDR3 bases: TGTGCCAGCAGCTTTTCTAGTTCGGTGGAGACCCAGTACTTC. This sequence encodes CASSFSSSVETQYF. The variable domain in full, with the rest retrieved from reference TRBV11-3 and TRBJ2-5, is EAGVVQSPRYKIIEKKQPVAFWCNPISGHNTLYWYLQNLGQGPELLIRYENEEAVDDSQLPKDRFSAERLKGVDSTLKIQPAELGDSAVYLCASSFSSSVETQYFGPGTRLLVL.

The rearrangement joins TRBV7-3 to TRBJ2-3, with 13 bases lining up with TRBD2. CDR1 and CDR2 (germline): SGHTA, FQGTGA. V lost 5 bases, J lost 7 bases, and 9 bases stayed unmatched. The CDR3 extends over 16 amino acids. As DNA, the CDR3 is TGTGCCAGCAGCCACGGACTAGCGGGAGTCTCGAATACGCAGTATTTT. Translated: CASSHGLAGVSNTQYF.

This clonotype was seen more than once but under ten times. The CDR3 region has the DNA TGCGCCAGCAGCTTACAGGGAGATCCTGGGGCCAACGTCCTGACTTTC. This encodes CASSLQGDPGANVLTF. The chain links TRBV5-1 to TRBJ2-6; D is perhaps TRBD1 (6 bases). Per germline, CDR1 SGHRS and CDR2 YFSETQ. The CDR3 contains 16 residues. V lost 2 bases to trimming and J lost 2 bases, with 11 bases between them.

In DNA, the CDR3 is TGTGCCAGCAGTTTAGGTGGACTAGCGGGAGCAGGGGGTGAGCAGTTCTTC. Its protein product is CASSLGGLAGAGGEQFF. The rearrangement links TRBV28 to TRBJ2-1; the match to TRBD2 covers 13 bases. The CDR3 contains 17 residues. Germline V gene sequence: CDR1 MDHEN, CDR2 SYDVKM. J gave up 9 bases and V 2 bases, and 10 bases lay outside the gene matches.

The chain recombines TRBV5-1 with TRBJ2-7; TRBD2 matches 7 bases. The length of the CDR3 is 16 residues. Unmatched junction bases numbered 11, after V lost 3 bases and J lost 2 bases. The germline V gene encodes CDR1 SGHRS and CDR2 YFSETQ. CDR3 sequence reads: CASSSLWGGATYEQYF. The DNA of the CDR3 is TGCGCCAGCAGCTCCCTCTGGGGGGGAGCTACCTACGAGCAGTACTTC.

This clonotype was detected only a few times. The chain uses TRBV6-1 and TRBJ2-1, with D unresolved. This CDR3 is built from 14 residues. Per the germline V gene, CDR1 is MNHNS and CDR2 is SASEGT. Deletions cut 6 bases from V and 2 bases from J, with 11 bases between. The CDR3, as DNA: TGTGCCAGCAGCGCTGTGAGCACCTACAATGAGCAGTTCTTC. Protein product: CASSAVSTYNEQFF.